These T cell receptor beta chains were read from a single sample in a study of blood T cell repertoires in COVID-19. TCRdb's table, derived via immunoSEQ multiplex PCR, lists solely in-frame clones and lacks some. Of about 130,000 clones listed, 88% are singletons. The sequenced sample was peripheral blood. The receptors here all came from a man aged 45-65 years with acute or convalescent COVID-19. The conserved cysteine and the conserved F or W are not part of the CDR3 here.

v_call	j_call	cdr3_aa
TRBV10-1	TRBJ2-7	ASSNRGEQY
TRBV28	TRBJ2-2	ASRYYTGELF
TRBV5-1	TRBJ2-5	ASSPPGQGAGGETQY
TRBV2	TRBJ1-2	ASSDQVGGRGYT
TRBV2	TRBJ2-6	ASRRDRDTGANVLT
TRBV5-4	TRBJ2-2	ASSSLGEGRTGELF
TRBV5-1	TRBJ2-6	ASRYLAGANVLT
TRBV7-2	TRBJ2-7	ASSKGLAGVYEQY
TRBV2	TRBJ2-7	ASSGISGGHYEQY
TRBV6-1	TRBJ1-2	ASSEGLEGYT
TRBV5-1	TRBJ1-5	ASSLVGTEGQPQH
TRBV11-3	TRBJ2-3	ASSSFGGTDTQY
TRBV28	TRBJ1-5	ASHIRGPQPQH
TRBV28	TRBJ2-2	ASSFPGPGELF
TRBV5-5	TRBJ1-3	ASSLTGTDPGNTIY
TRBV6-6	TRBJ1-5	ASSPTRGSQPQH
TRBV5-1	TRBJ1-6	ASSFTGEDSPLH
TRBV3-1/TRBV3-2	TRBJ1-4	ASSQRTGGAQEKLF
TRBV5-1	TRBJ1-2	ASSPTGGINYGYT
TRBV6-5	TRBJ1-1	ASSYEAGITEAF
TRBV5-1	TRBJ2-5	ASSFGGTSGDQETQY
TRBV7-9	TRBJ1-1	ASSSGQTLVTTEAF
TRBV19	TRBJ1-1	ASSRAQTSEAF
TRBV10-1	TRBJ1-5	ASSDQTGGPQPQH
TRBV4-2	TRBJ1-6	ASSQDSPGGNSPLH
TRBV30	TRBJ1-2	AWSGRHPASGYT
TRBV2	TRBJ2-5	ASSGGSGRAETQY
TRBV4-2	TRBJ2-5	ASSQEQFSGGLQETQY
TRBV19	TRBJ2-7	ASSPAGGQGRHEQY
TRBV12-3/TRBV12-4	TRBJ2-1	ASSLGLGNEQF
TRBV6-5	TRBJ2-7	ASSYPSGSSYEQY
TRBV21-1	TRBJ2-4	ASSNERGQKDRDIQY
TRBV2	TRBJ2-3	ASSPRTSVGSDTQY
TRBV19	TRBJ2-1	ASSKASGGAGSYNEQF
TRBV4-1	TRBJ1-2	ASSQDSGQGQYGYT
TRBV2	TRBJ1-1	ASSDGGVLPGDTEAF
TRBV3-1/TRBV3-2	TRBJ1-6	ASSSGQGYNSPLH
TRBV11-2	TRBJ2-1	ASSFVRNNEQF
TRBV28	TRBJ1-6	ASSYPGQSYNSPLH
TRBV28	TRBJ1-6	ASSLGGQGNSPLH
TRBV5-1	TRBJ2-4	ASSLLPGSGAKNIQY
TRBV6-5	TRBJ1-1	ASISFNTEAF
TRBV6-5	TRBJ2-7	ASSYMGGEQY
TRBV2	TRBJ1-6	ASRRGFHNSPLH
TRBV11-2	TRBJ1-2	ASSSLGGGYT
TRBV6-6	TRBJ1-1	ASNRVYTEAF
TRBV5-6	TRBJ1-4	ASSLANRGFDPELF
TRBV2	TRBJ1-1	ASTLGQEIEAF
TRBV7-3	TRBJ1-5	ASSRQPNQPQH
TRBV5-1	TRBJ1-2	ASGHLPGQGLLGNYGYT
TRBV5-4	TRBJ2-7	ASSEGLAGPTTDEQY
TRBV28	TRBJ1-1	ASSPGQEEKAF
TRBV19	TRBJ2-7	ASTQRGGSSYEQY